The clone carrying this TCR beta chain has at least ten counts. The antigen is unknown. The CDR3 extends over 15 amino acids. Germline CDR1 and CDR2: DFQATT and SNEGSKA (reference sequence). Trimming cost V 4 bases and J 0 bases, with 12 bases left between them. Hyperthyroidism had been newly diagnosed in patients aged 18 to 65, and its duration was under 2 months. Researchers took RNA transcripts and amplified the TCR beta CDR3 regions from them. Carried out on the TCR CDR3, a first-round RT-PCR used the HTBI primer set. TCRdb called the multiplex PCR reads again in MiXCR, with one record for every CDR3 protein. The data show 96,000 or so distinct CDR3 sequences, with under 65% seen just once and 25% to 30% held by the top ten. This record belongs to a study of T cells in Graves' hyperthyroidism and ophthalmopathy. Study findings and constraints: Blood also showed most of the thyroid clonotypes that were expanded above 0.001.

The chain has TRBV20-1 and TRBJ1-4; TRBD1 might be the D (6 bases). This TCR was recovered from a woman aged 40 to 55 with Graves' hyperthyroidism. Sequencing was carried out using blood. Here the CDR3 reads CSATLDSSTNEKLFF. The DNA of the CDR3 is TGCAGTGCTACCTTGGACAGCTCAACTAATGAAAAACTGTTTTTT.